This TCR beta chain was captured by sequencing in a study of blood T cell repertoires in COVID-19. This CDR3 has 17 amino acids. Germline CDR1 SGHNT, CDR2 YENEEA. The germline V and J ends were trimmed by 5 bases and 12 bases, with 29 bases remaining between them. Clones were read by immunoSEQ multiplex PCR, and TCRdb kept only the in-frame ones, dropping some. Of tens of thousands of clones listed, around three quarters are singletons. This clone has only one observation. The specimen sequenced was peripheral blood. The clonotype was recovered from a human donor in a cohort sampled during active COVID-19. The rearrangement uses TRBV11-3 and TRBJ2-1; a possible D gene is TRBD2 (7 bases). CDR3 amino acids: CASSAGEAGGGLRWQFF. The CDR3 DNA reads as TGTGCCAGCAGCGCAGGGGAGGCGGGCGGGGGTTTAAGGTGGCAGTTCTTC.